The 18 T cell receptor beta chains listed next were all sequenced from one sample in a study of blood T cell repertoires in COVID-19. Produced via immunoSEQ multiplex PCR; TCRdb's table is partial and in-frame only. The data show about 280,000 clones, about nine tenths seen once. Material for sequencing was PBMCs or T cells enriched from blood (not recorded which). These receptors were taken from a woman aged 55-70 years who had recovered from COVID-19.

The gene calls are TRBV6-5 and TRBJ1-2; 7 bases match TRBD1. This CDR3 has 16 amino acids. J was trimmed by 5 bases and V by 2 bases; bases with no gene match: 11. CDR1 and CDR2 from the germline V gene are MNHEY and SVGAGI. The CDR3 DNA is TGTGCCAGCAGTTACGCCAAAGGGACAGCTTTTTATGGCTACACCTTC. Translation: CASSYAKGTAFYGYTF.

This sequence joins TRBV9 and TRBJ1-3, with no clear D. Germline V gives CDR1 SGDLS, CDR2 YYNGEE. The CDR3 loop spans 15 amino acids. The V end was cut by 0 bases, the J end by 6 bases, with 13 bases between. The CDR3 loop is CASSVAGDGLNTIYF. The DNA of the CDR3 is TGTGCCAGCAGCGTAGCCGGGGATGGATTAAACACCATATATTTT.

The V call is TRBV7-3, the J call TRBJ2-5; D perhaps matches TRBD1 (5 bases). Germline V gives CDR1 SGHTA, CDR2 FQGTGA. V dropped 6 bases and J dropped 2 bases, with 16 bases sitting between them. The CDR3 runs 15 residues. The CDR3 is CASSLTQGGQETQYF. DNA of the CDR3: TGTGCCAGCAGTCTCACGCAGGGTGGACAAGAGACCCAGTACTTC.

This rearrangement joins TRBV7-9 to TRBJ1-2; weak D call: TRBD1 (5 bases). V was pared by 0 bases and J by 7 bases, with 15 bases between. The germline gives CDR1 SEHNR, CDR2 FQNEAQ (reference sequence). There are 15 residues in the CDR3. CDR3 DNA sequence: TGTGCCAGCAGCTTAGCCCAGGGAACGGTGGCTGGCTACACCTTC. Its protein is CASSLAQGTVAGYTF.

CDR3 residues: CASGSTGPETQYF. The DNA of the CDR3 is TGTGCCAGCGGATCGACAGGGCCGGAGACCCAGTACTTC. The V gene is TRBV5-4, the J gene TRBJ2-5; 7 positions agree with TRBD1. Germline CDR1 SGHNT, CDR2 YYREEE (reference sequence). V lost 7 bases to trimming and J lost 5 bases; unmatched junction nucleotides: 8. CDR3 length: 13 residues.

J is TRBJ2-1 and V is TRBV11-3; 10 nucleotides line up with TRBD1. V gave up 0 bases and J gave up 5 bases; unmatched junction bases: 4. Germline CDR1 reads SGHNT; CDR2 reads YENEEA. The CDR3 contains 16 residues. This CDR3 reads CASSLDGTGVNNEQFF. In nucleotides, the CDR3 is TGTGCCAGCAGCTTAGACGGGACAGGGGTCAACAATGAGCAGTTCTTC.

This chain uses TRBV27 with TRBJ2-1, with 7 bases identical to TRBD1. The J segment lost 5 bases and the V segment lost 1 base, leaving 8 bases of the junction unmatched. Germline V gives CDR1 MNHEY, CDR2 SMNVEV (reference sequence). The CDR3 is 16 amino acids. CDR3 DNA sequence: TGTGCCAGCAGTTTATACCGAGGGGGCGCCGACAATGAGCAGTTCTTC. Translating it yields CASSLYRGGADNEQFF.

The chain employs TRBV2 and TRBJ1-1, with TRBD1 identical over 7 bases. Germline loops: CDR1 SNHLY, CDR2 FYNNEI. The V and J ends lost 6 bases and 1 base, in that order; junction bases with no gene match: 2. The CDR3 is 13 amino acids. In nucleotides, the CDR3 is TGTGCCAGCAGGGGACAGCCGAACACTGAAGCTTTCTTT. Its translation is CASRGQPNTEAFF.

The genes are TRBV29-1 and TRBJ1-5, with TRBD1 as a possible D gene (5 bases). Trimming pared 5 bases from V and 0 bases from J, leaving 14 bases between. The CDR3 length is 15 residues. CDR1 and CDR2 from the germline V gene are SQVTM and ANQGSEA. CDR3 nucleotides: TGCAGCGTTCGGGGGACTCTAGATAGCAATCAGCCCCAGCATTTT. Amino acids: CSVRGTLDSNQPQHF.

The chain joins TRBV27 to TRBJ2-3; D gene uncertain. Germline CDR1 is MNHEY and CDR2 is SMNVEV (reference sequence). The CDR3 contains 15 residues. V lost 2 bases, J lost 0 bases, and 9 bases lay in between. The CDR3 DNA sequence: TGTGCCAGCAGTTTAGCTGCCGGGAGCACAGATACGCAGTATTTT. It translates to CASSLAAGSTDTQYF.

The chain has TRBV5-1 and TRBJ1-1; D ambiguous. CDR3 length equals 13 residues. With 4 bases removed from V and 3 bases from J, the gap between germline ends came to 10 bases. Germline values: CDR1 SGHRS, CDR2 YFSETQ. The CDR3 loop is CASSANIDTEAFF. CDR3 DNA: TGCGCCAGCAGCGCAAACATCGACACTGAAGCTTTCTTT. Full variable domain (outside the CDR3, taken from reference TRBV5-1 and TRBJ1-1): KAGVTQTPRYLIKTRGQQVTLSCSPISGHRSVSWYQQTPGQGLQFLFEYFSETQRNKGNFPGRFSGRQFSNSRSEMNVSTLELGDSALYLCASSANIDTEAFFGQGTRLTVV.

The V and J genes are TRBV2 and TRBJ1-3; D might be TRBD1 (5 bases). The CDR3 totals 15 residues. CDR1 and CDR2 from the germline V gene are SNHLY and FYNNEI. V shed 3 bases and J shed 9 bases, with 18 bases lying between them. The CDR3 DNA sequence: TGTGCCAGCAGTGAGGCCCAGGGTTTTGACGCCACCATATATTTT. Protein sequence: CASSEAQGFDATIYF.

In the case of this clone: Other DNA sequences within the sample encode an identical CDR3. The CDR3 DNA reads TGTGCCAGCAGCTTGGGCCTAGCAGGGGGAGAGACCCAGTACTTC. This translates into CASSLGLAGGETQYF. The chain joins TRBV5-4 to TRBJ2-5; 7 bases match TRBD1. This CDR3 spans 15 amino acids. Germline loops: CDR1 SGHNT, CDR2 YYREEE (reference sequence). Losses at the gene ends were 0 bases for V and 4 bases for J; bases not matched to a gene: 6.

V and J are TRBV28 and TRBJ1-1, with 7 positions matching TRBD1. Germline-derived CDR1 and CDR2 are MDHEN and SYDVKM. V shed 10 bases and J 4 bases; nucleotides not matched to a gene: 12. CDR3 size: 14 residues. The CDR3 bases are TGTGCCACCCAGGAACAGGGGAAGAGCACTGAAGCTTTCTTT. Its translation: CATQEQGKSTEAFF. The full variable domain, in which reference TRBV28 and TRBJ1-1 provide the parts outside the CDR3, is DVKVTQSSRYLVKRTGEKVFLECVQDMDHENMFWYRQDPGLGLRLIYFSYDVKMKEKGDIPEGYSVSREKKERFSLILESASTNQTSMYLCATQEQGKSTEAFFGQGTRLTVV.

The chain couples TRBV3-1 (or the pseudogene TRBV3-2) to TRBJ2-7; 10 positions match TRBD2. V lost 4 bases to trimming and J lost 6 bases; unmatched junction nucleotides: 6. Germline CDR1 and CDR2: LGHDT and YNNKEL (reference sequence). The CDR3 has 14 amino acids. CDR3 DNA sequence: TGTGCCAGCAGCCCTAGCGGGGGAGGAGGCGAGCAGTACTTC. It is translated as CASSPSGGGGEQYF.

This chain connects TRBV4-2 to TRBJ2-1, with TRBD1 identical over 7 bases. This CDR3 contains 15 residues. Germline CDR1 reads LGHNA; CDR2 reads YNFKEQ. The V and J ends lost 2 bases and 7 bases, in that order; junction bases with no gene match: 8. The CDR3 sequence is CASSQLLDRKNEQFF. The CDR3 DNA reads TGTGCCAGCAGCCAATTATTGGACAGGAAAAATGAGCAGTTCTTC.

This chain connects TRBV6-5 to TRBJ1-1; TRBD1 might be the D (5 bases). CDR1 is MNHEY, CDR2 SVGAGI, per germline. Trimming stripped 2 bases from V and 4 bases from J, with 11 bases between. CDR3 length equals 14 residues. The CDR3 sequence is CASSYPGRSTEAFF. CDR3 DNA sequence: TGTGCCAGCAGTTACCCAGGGCGGAGCACTGAAGCTTTCTTT.

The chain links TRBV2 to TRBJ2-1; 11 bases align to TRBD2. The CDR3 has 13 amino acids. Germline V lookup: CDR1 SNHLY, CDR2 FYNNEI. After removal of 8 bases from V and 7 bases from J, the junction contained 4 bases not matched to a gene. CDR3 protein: CASVGTSGNEQFF. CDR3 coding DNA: TGTGCCAGCGTCGGGACTAGCGGAAATGAGCAGTTCTTC.